These 21 T cell receptor beta chains came from one sample sequenced in a study of spatial heterogeneity in lung cancer. The time point is: sample taken at primary tumor resection. No cell sorting; template was whole RNA from tumor, lung tissue or PBMC. TCRdb fed the 5' RACE reads into MiXCR, producing one record per CDR3 protein. The table has about 2,000 distinct CDR3 sequences, around 12% seen once. Here the sequenced sample was normal lung tissue next to the tumor, taken at surgery. These receptors originate from a male donor with early-stage non-small cell lung cancer.

This clonotype is medium-sized in the sample. With the library built for alpha chains, this beta chain is off target and its frequency is not meaningful. The chain uses TRBV5-1 and TRBJ2-7, with 9 nucleotides matching TRBD1. The CDR3 extends over 15 amino acids. The germline CDR1 and CDR2 sequences are SGHRS and YFSETQ. Losses at the gene ends were 1 base for V and 5 bases for J; bases not matched to a gene: 7. The CDR3 DNA sequence: TGCGCCAGCAGCTTGCTACAGGGGGCGCATAACGAGCAGTACTTC. This encodes CASSLLQGAHNEQYF. Complete variable domain (other parts from reference TRBV5-1 and TRBJ2-7): KAGVTQTPRYLIKTRGQQVTLSCSPISGHRSVSWYQQTPGQGLQFLFEYFSETQRNKGNFPGRFSGRQFSNSRSEMNVSTLELGDSALYLCASSLLQGAHNEQYFGPGTRLTVT.

Judged by abundance, this clonotype is medium-sized. As an off-target read in a library built for alpha chains, this beta chain has a frequency of little significance. The chain uses TRBV7-3 and TRBJ1-5; no reliable D call. Germline CDR1 is SGHTA and CDR2 is FQGTGA. V was trimmed by 4 bases and J by 4 bases, leaving 8 bases between them. This CDR3 is 13 amino acids long. CDR3: CASSSTPNQPQHF. In nucleotides, the CDR3 is TGTGCCAGCAGCTCTACACCGAATCAGCCCCAGCATTTT.

As regards this clonotype: This beta chain lies outside the target of a library built for alpha chains; its clone size means little. This sequence joins TRBV14 and TRBJ2-5; D not certain. The germline V gene encodes CDR1 SGHDN and CDR2 FVKESK. Deletions cut 2 bases from V and 1 base from J, with 8 bases between. The length of the CDR3 is 14 residues. The CDR3 is CASSQNRAQETQYF. In nucleotides, the CDR3 is TGTGCCAGCAGCCAAAACCGGGCCCAAGAGACCCAGTACTTC. The full variable domain, in which reference TRBV14 and TRBJ2-5 provide the parts outside the CDR3, is EAGVTQFPSHSVIEKGQTVTLRCDPISGHDNLYWYRRVMGKEIKFLLHFVKESKQDESGMPNNRFLAERTGGTYSTLKVQPAELEDSGVYFCASSQNRAQETQYFGPGTRLLVL.

Within the sample, this clonotype is medium-sized. The library was prepared for alpha chains; this beta chain is a stray read, so its frequency means little. The chain has TRBV28 and TRBJ2-5; the match to TRBD1 covers 7 bases. V was pared by 8 bases and J by 5 bases, with 5 bases of the junction left unmatched. CDR3 length: 12 residues. The V gene's germline CDR1 is MDHEN and CDR2 SYDVKM. CDR3 nucleotides: TGTGCCAGCGAGGGGGCCGTGGAGACCCAGTACTTC. It encodes CASEGAVETQYF. Full variable domain (rest looked up from reference TRBV28 and TRBJ2-5): DVKVTQSSRYLVKRTGEKVFLECVQDMDHENMFWYRQDPGLGLRLIYFSYDVKMKEKGDIPEGYSVSREKKERFSLILESASTNQTSMYLCASEGAVETQYFGPGTRLLVL.

A few counts support this clonotype. Within a library made for alpha chains, this beta chain is off target, and its count is uninformative. The rearrangement uses TRBV20-1 and TRBJ2-1, with 7 bases lining up with TRBD1. CDR3 size: 15 residues. CDR1 is DFQATT and CDR2 is SNEGSKA in the germline V gene (reference sequence). V shed 4 bases and J 8 bases; nucleotides not matched to a gene: 14. CDR3 nucleotides: TGCAGTGCTACAGGAATAGACGAGGGGGCCGATGAGCAGTTCTTC. Its translation: CSATGIDEGADEQFF.

This clonotype was seen more than once but under ten times. This beta chain is off target for a library built for alpha chains, so its abundance means little. The CDR3 is CASSIDGYTEAFF. CDR3 nucleotide sequence: TGTGCCAGCAGTATTGACGGCTACACTGAAGCTTTCTTT. The chain links TRBV2 to TRBJ1-1; D not certain. V lost 5 bases, J lost 3 bases, and 10 bases lay in between. Germline CDR1 and CDR2: SNHLY and FYNNEI. This CDR3 has 13 residues.

This clonotype is termed medium-sized. This beta chain was picked up by a library intended for alpha chains and is off target, so its count carries little meaning. The chain is built from TRBV7-9 and TRBJ2-2; D possibly corresponds to TRBD2 (6 bases). The CDR3 totals 15 residues. Germline V lookup: CDR1 SEHNR, CDR2 FQNEAQ (reference sequence). Trimming stripped 6 bases from V and 2 bases from J, with 13 bases between. The CDR3 spells CASRKPGENTGELFF. CDR3 nucleotides: TGTGCCAGCAGAAAACCGGGGGAAAACACCGGGGAGCTGTTTTTT.

This clonotype is labeled medium-sized. The library was prepared for alpha chains; this beta chain is a stray read, so its frequency means little. V and J are TRBV12-3 or TRBV12-4 and TRBJ2-1, with 10 bases aligning to TRBD2. CDR3 length: 14 residues. The V and J ends lost 5 bases and 9 bases, in that order; junction bases with no gene match: 7. The CDR3 protein is CASSLLAGVGEQFF. CDR3 nucleotide sequence: TGTGCCAGCAGTCTTCTAGCGGGAGTTGGTGAGCAGTTCTTC.

This clonotype was counted many times. The library was designed around alpha chains, so this beta chain is a stray read whose abundance carries little weight. V is TRBV11-2 and J is TRBJ2-7; 9 bases agree with TRBD1. CDR3 length equals 16 residues. CDR1 and CDR2 from the germline V gene are SGHAT and FQNNGV. Germline trimming cut 5 bases from V and 3 bases from J; bases unmatched to any gene: 11. CDR3 sequence: CASSPTGTGKFYEQYF. CDR3 DNA sequence: TGTGCCAGCAGCCCGACCGGGACAGGGAAGTTCTACGAGCAGTACTTC.

For this clonotype: Since the library was made to target alpha chains, this beta chain is a stray read and its abundance is not meaningful. This chain connects TRBV19 to TRBJ2-4; the match to TRBD2 covers 7 bases. With 7 bases clipped from V and 5 bases from J, the junction kept 5 bases outside the gene matches. The CDR3 loop spans 13 amino acids. Germline-derived CDR1 and CDR2 are LNHDA and SQIVND (reference sequence). CDR3 protein: CASKSGIENIQYF. The CDR3 DNA is TGTGCCAGTAAGAGCGGGATTGAAAACATTCAGTACTTC.

With regard to this clonotype: This beta chain is off target for a library built for alpha chains, so its abundance means little. V and J are TRBV7-9 and TRBJ1-2; maybe TRBD1 (5 bases). Germline values: CDR1 SEHNR, CDR2 FQNEAQ (reference sequence). Between the trimmed V and J ends, which lost 0 bases and 6 bases, there was a span of 11 bases. This CDR3 is 14 amino acids long. The DNA of the CDR3 is TGTGCCAGCAGCTTAGCGGGGCAGGTCGATGGCTACACCTTC. It specifies CASSLAGQVDGYTF.

This clonotype has just a few counts. Because this beta chain is a stray read in a library intended to capture alpha chains, its abundance should not be given much weight. The chain joins TRBV18 to TRBJ1-1; D perhaps matches TRBD1 (6 bases). Germline V CDR1 and CDR2: KGHSH, LQKENI. The CDR3 runs to 16 residues. Trimming cost V 2 bases and J 0 bases, with 13 bases left between them. This CDR3 is CASSPATGRMNTEAFF. Here the CDR3 DNA reads TGTGCCAGCTCACCAGCTACAGGGCGGATGAACACTGAAGCTTTCTTT. Based on the CDR3 plus reference TRBV18 and TRBJ1-1, the full variable domain is NAGVMQNPRHLVRRRGQEARLRCSPMKGHSHVYWYRQLPEEGLKFMVYLQKENIIDESGMPKERFSAEFPKEGPSILRIQQVVRGDSAAYFCASSPATGRMNTEAFFGQGTRLTVV.

By sample share, this clonotype is medium-sized. This beta chain represents an off-target read in a library built for alpha chains; its size is of limited meaning. The gene calls are TRBV20-1 and TRBJ1-5; D is unresolved. The CDR3 totals 14 residues. From germline, CDR1 is DFQATT and CDR2 SNEGSKA (reference sequence). Trimming stripped 1 base from V and 1 base from J, with 8 bases between. CDR3: CSARVGMSNQPQHF. The CDR3 coding sequence is TGCAGTGCTAGAGTCGGGATGAGCAATCAGCCCCAGCATTTT.

This clonotype occurred many times. In a library made to pick up alpha chains, this beta chain is a stray read with a size that means little. V gene TRBV11-1 combines with J gene TRBJ2-5; TRBD2 is a possible D gene (5 bases). Germline lookup yields CDR1 SGHAT and CDR2 FQDESV (reference sequence). This CDR3 is 12 amino acids long. The V end was cut by 5 bases, the J end by 10 bases, with 14 bases between. CDR3 residues: CASSHADGNQYF. For the CDR3, the DNA is TGTGCCAGCAGCCATGCGGACGGGAACCAGTACTTC.

This clonotype was picked up many times. This beta chain represents an off-target read in a library built for alpha chains; its size is of limited meaning. V usage is TRBV25-1 and J usage is TRBJ2-1; maybe TRBD1 (6 bases). V was clipped by 1 base and J by 6 bases, with 10 bases between them. The CDR3 covers 14 residues. Germline values: CDR1 MGHDK, CDR2 SYGVNS. The CDR3, as DNA: TGTGCCAGCAGTGAATCTACGGACAGCAATGAGCAGTTCTTC. This gives the protein CASSESTDSNEQFF.

This clonotype is medium-sized. This beta chain is a stray read from a library made for alpha chains; its abundance is not meaningful. V is TRBV7-8 and J is TRBJ2-2; 12 positions agree with TRBD1. V trimming: 5 bases; J trimming: 8 bases; junction bases outside the gene matches: 9. The CDR3 is made up of 16 amino acids. Germline V CDR1 and CDR2: SGHVS, FQNEAQ. This CDR3 is CASSLLGQGAPGELFF. The CDR3 DNA follows: TGTGCCAGCAGCCTCCTGGGACAGGGGGCCCCTGGGGAGCTGTTTTTT.

This clonotype is labeled medium-sized. The library was designed around alpha chains, so this beta chain is a stray read whose abundance carries little weight. The chain carries TRBV10-2 and TRBJ1-5; TRBD1 matches 8 bases. Germline CDR1 is WSHSY and CDR2 is SAAADI. The CDR3 has 13 residues. The trim removed 5 bases at V and 7 bases at J, leaving 4 bases unmatched. The CDR3 nucleotides are TGCGCCAGCAGTCCGGGACAGGTCCAGCCCCAGCATTTT. Translating it yields CASSPGQVQPQHF.

This clonotype is termed medium-sized. For a library built for alpha chains, this beta chain is a stray read; little rests on its size. CDR3 in DNA: TGTGCCACCAGTGTAGGTAGTTCTGACGAGCAGTACTTC. Its translation is CATSVGSSDEQYF. The V gene is TRBV24-1, the J gene TRBJ2-7; D unresolved. In germline, CDR1 is KGHDR, CDR2 SFDVKD. The CDR3 covers 13 residues. V was clipped by 5 bases and J by 5 bases, with 12 bases between them.

Regarding this clonotype: This beta chain is a stray sequence in a library constructed for alpha chains; its clone size is not meaningful. The chain joins TRBV12-3 or TRBV12-4 to TRBJ2-1; no firm D call. The V and J ends lost 6 bases and 0 bases respectively, with 12 bases between them. This CDR3 comprises 15 residues. The chain's CDR3 is CASSSSVPSYNEQFF. CDR3 nucleotide sequence: TGTGCCAGCAGCTCCTCCGTTCCCTCCTACAATGAGCAGTTCTTC.

This clonotype is labeled as medium-sized. As an off-target read in a library built for alpha chains, this beta chain has a frequency of little significance. V usage is TRBV7-2 and J usage is TRBJ2-7; 7 bases match TRBD1. Per the germline V gene, CDR1 is SGHTA and CDR2 is FQGNSA. V shed 5 bases, J shed 2 bases, and the junction held 9 bases outside the gene matches. The CDR3 is made up of 15 amino acids. CDR3 DNA: TGTGCCAGCAGCCAAGGGACAGCCTCACCCTACGAGCAGTACTTC. Its protein is CASSQGTASPYEQYF.

Note on this clonotype: Little can be read into the size of this beta chain, an off-target read in a library designed for alpha chains. The V gene is TRBV18, the J gene TRBJ2-3; 8 bases align to TRBD1. This CDR3 contains 14 residues. CDR1 KGHSH and CDR2 LQKENI come from the germline V gene. Trimming cost V 6 bases and J 2 bases; bases outside gene matches: 4. The CDR3 nucleotides read TGTGCCAGCTCCTGGACAGGGACCACAGATACGCAGTATTTT. The encoded protein is CASSWTGTTDTQYF.